The text below deals with one TCR beta chain. Described time point: recipient sample about 28 days before transplant, after cytoreduction. Recipients were bled about 28 days pretransplant and at posttransplant days 30, 100, 180. Using immunoSEQ multiplex PCR, the repertoire was profiled, and TCRdb retains in-frame clones only, with some absent. The top ten hold about 14% of the sample, which has some 5,000 clones, approximately 80% seen once. J was trimmed by 9 bases and V by 8 bases; bases with no gene match: 14. CDR3 length: 16 residues. The germline gives CDR1 SNHLY, CDR2 FYNNEI. This sample stems from a study of T cell clonotyping in hematopoietic cell transplantation.

The V call is TRBV2, the J call TRBJ2-1, with TRBD1 identical over 12 bases. The sequence was obtained from a woman aged 45 to 65 with acute myeloid leukemia. Some clones in this sample may be carry-over from other donors' samples. Material: peripheral blood mononuclear cells, obtained before stem cell transplant. The CDR3 loop is CASPTTSGQGASEQFF. The CDR3 DNA reads TGTGCCAGCCCTACTACCTCGGGACAGGGGGCAAGTGAGCAGTTCTTC.